The 22 T cell receptor beta chains reported below all come from one sample, sequenced in a study of CD8 T cells in Susac syndrome. Random hexamers were used to reverse transcribe an amount of about 0.45 to 1 ug RNA. MiXCR, run by TCRdb on the immunoSEQ multiplex PCR reads, gives a single entry per CDR3 protein. Among some 130,000 distinct CDR3 sequences listed, approximately 95% were seen once. Sequences were obtained from CD8+ T cells from PBMCs. All receptors come from a human donor with Susac syndrome.

V usage is TRBV25-1 and J usage is TRBJ1-2, with a tentative D call TRBD1 (6 bases). This CDR3 is built from 17 residues. Germline CDR1 reads MGHDK; CDR2 reads SYGVNS. Trimming took off 3 bases at V and 4 bases at J, with 21 bases between the two ends. The CDR3 region has the DNA TGTGCCAGCAGTGATTATTTTGCGGCAGGGGACCGCTATGGCTACACCTTC. Translation: CASSDYFAAGDRYGYTF.

J is TRBJ2-3 and V is TRBV20-1; 11 bases map to TRBD2. The CDR3 loop spans 17 amino acids. The J segment lost 0 bases and the V segment lost 3 bases, leaving 8 bases of the junction unmatched. The germline CDR1 and CDR2 sequences are DFQATT and SNEGSKA (reference sequence). Written as DNA, the CDR3 is TGCAGTGCTAGCACCCTAGCGGGAGGCCCAAGCACAGATACGCAGTATTTT. Protein: CSASTLAGGPSTDTQYF.

The genes are TRBV29-1 and TRBJ2-1, with 9 bases lining up with TRBD2. With 6 bases clipped from V and 8 bases from J, the junction kept 11 bases outside the gene matches. In germline, CDR1 is SQVTM, CDR2 ANQGSEA. The length of the CDR3 is 14 residues. DNA of the CDR3: TGCAGCGTGGGCGGTCTAGCGGGAAGGGATGAGCAGTTCTTC. Its translation is CSVGGLAGRDEQFF.

V and J are TRBV9 and TRBJ2-2, with D perhaps TRBD2 (5 bases). Germline V lookup: CDR1 SGDLS, CDR2 YYNGEE. The CDR3 contains 16 residues. The germline V and J ends were trimmed by 4 bases and 5 bases, with 18 bases remaining between them. Here the CDR3 DNA reads TGTGCCAGCAGCCCTCTTATTAGCGCGAGGACCGGGGAGCTGTTTTTT. Residues: CASSPLISARTGELFF.

The chain links TRBV19 to TRBJ2-2; 9 positions agree with TRBD2. The CDR3 contains 16 residues. Germline loops: CDR1 LNHDA, CDR2 SQIVND (reference sequence). The V segment lost 3 bases and the J segment 2 bases; nucleotides outside the gene matches: 4. DNA of the CDR3: TGTGCCAGTAGTATCGGTAGCGGGAGTAACACCGGGGAGCTGTTTTTT. Its translation is CASSIGSGSNTGELFF. The entire variable domain, with the rest obtained from reference TRBV19 and TRBJ2-2, is as follows: DGGITQSPKYLFRKEGQNVTLSCEQNLNHDAMYWYRQDPGQGLRLIYYSQIVNDFQKGDIAEGYSVSREKKESFPLTVTSAQKNPTAFYLCASSIGSGSNTGELFFGEGSRLTVL.

The chain is built from TRBV4-1 and TRBJ1-2; D is possibly TRBD1 (6 bases). V was clipped by 4 bases and J by 1 base, with 16 bases between them. This CDR3 has 16 residues. Germline V gene lookup returns CDR1 MGHRA and CDR2 YSYEKL. The DNA for the CDR3 is TGCGCCAGCAGCCTCGTTTTTGGGGGGCGTAACTATGGCTACACCTTC. Translating it yields CASSLVFGGRNYGYTF.

The genes are TRBV7-7 and TRBJ2-5; D may be TRBD2 (5 bases). CDR3 size: 13 residues. CDR1 and CDR2 from the germline V gene are SSHAT and FNYEAQ (reference sequence). The CDR3 spells CATRGTGSETQYF. The CDR3 DNA reads as TGTGCTACCCGAGGCACGGGGTCAGAGACCCAGTACTTC.

The V call is TRBV6-5, the J call TRBJ2-1, with TRBD2 matching 10 bases. This CDR3 is built from 15 residues. After removal of 6 bases from V and 6 bases from J, the junction contained 8 bases not matched to a gene. Germline V gene sequence: CDR1 MNHEY, CDR2 SVGAGI. The CDR3 region has the DNA TGTGCCAGCAGCCCCGTAGCGGGAGGTCGCAATGAGCAGTTCTTC. Protein: CASSPVAGGRNEQFF.

This clonotype showed up just once. The chain is built from TRBV27 and TRBJ2-3; perhaps TRBD1 as D (6 bases). The V end was cut by 0 bases, the J end by 5 bases, with 15 bases between. This CDR3 comprises 16 residues. CDR1 and CDR2 from the germline V gene are MNHEY and SMNVEV (reference sequence). The CDR3 region has the DNA TGTGCCAGCAGTTTATCGTCCCAGGGGCGGGTAGATACGCAGTATTTT. Translating it yields CASSLSSQGRVDTQYF.

The chain uses TRBV2 and TRBJ2-1; D might be TRBD1 (6 bases). This CDR3 region has 14 residues. The ends were cut back, 8 bases at V and 1 base at J, with 12 bases in the middle. From germline, CDR1 is SNHLY and CDR2 FYNNEI. The CDR3 loop is CASLAGESYNEQFF. In DNA, the CDR3 is TGTGCCAGCTTAGCAGGGGAGTCCTACAATGAGCAGTTCTTC.

This clonotype was found once. The V gene is TRBV30, the J gene TRBJ1-2; 7 bases are shared with TRBD1. CDR1 and CDR2 (germline): GTSNPN, SVGIG (reference sequence). The CDR3 covers 12 residues. J was trimmed by 6 bases and V by 1 base; bases with no gene match: 2. The CDR3 is CAWSDTGDGYTF. DNA of the CDR3: TGTGCCTGGAGTGACACAGGGGATGGCTACACCTTC.

The gene calls are TRBV9 and TRBJ1-1, with TRBD1 matching 10 bases. The CDR3 extends over 15 amino acids. Germline V gives CDR1 SGDLS, CDR2 YYNGEE. V lost 4 bases to trimming and J lost 1 base; unmatched junction nucleotides: 4. The CDR3 DNA reads as TGTGCCAGCAGCATCGGGACAGGGGAGAACACTGAAGCTTTCTTT. It yields the protein CASSIGTGENTEAFF.

The V gene is TRBV4-1, the J gene TRBJ1-2; TRBD1 might be the D (6 bases). This CDR3 comprises 15 residues. The germline gives CDR1 MGHRA, CDR2 YSYEKL. The V and J ends lost 3 bases and 7 bases respectively, with 18 bases between them. The CDR3 protein is CASSQTQSTGFGYTF. As DNA, the CDR3 is TGCGCCAGCAGCCAGACTCAGTCAACAGGGTTTGGCTACACCTTC.

The rearrangement joins TRBV5-1 to TRBJ2-3; 8 bases align to TRBD1. The CDR3 covers 15 residues. J lost 4 bases, V lost 0 bases, and 4 bases had no gene match. The germline V gene has CDR1 SGHRS and CDR2 YFSETQ. CDR3 bases: TGCGCCAGCAGCTTGGGACAGGGGTTGGCAGATACGCAGTATTTT. It codes for CASSLGQGLADTQYF.

This chain links TRBV6-5 with TRBJ2-7, with a tentative D call TRBD2 (6 bases). Looked up from germline, CDR1 is MNHEY and CDR2 is SVGAGI. The CDR3 covers 14 residues. V lost 5 bases and J lost 0, with 11 bases in between. The CDR3 region is CASSVGLRSYEQYF. The CDR3 DNA sequence: TGTGCCAGCAGTGTGGGACTCCGCTCCTACGAGCAGTACTTC.

V gene TRBV2 combines with J gene TRBJ2-3; D not resolved. V was clipped by 0 bases and J by 2 bases, with 6 bases between them. From germline, CDR1 is SNHLY and CDR2 FYNNEI. There are 14 residues in the CDR3. The CDR3, as DNA: TGTGCCAGCAGTGAAGCACCTCTCACAGATACGCAGTATTTT. This gives the protein CASSEAPLTDTQYF.

The chain employs TRBV28 and TRBJ1-1; 11 bases line up with TRBD1. Germline V gene data show CDR1 as MDHEN and CDR2 as SYDVKM. The ends lost 5 bases at V and 3 bases at J; junction bases unmatched: 8. The CDR3 spans 16 residues. CDR3 sequence: CASSPPRDRGYTEAFF. CDR3 nucleotide sequence: TGTGCCAGCAGTCCTCCCCGGGACAGGGGGTACACTGAAGCTTTCTTT. Full variable domain (missing parts from reference TRBV28 and TRBJ1-1): DVKVTQSSRYLVKRTGEKVFLECVQDMDHENMFWYRQDPGLGLRLIYFSYDVKMKEKGDIPEGYSVSREKKERFSLILESASTNQTSMYLCASSPPRDRGYTEAFFGQGTRLTVV.

The rearrangement links TRBV12-3 or TRBV12-4 to TRBJ1-1; D may be TRBD1 (5 bases). This CDR3 is 16 amino acids long. V was clipped by 4 bases and J by 0 bases, with 15 bases between them. CDR3: CASSWNLDMLNTEAFF. CDR3 nucleotides: TGTGCCAGCAGTTGGAACTTGGACATGTTGAACACTGAAGCTTTCTTT.

The J gene is TRBJ2-1, the V gene TRBV27; D is unresolved. This CDR3 spans 15 amino acids. The V and J ends lost 3 bases and 2 bases respectively, with 11 bases between them. Germline-derived CDR1 and CDR2 are MNHEY and SMNVEV (reference sequence). CDR3 sequence (DNA): TGTGCCAGCAGTTTCTCCGCCAGGACCTACAATGAGCAGTTCTTC. Encoded protein: CASSFSARTYNEQFF.

The chain is built from TRBV20-1 and TRBJ1-5; possible D gene TRBD1, 6 bases. Germline assignment: CDR1 DFQATT and CDR2 SNEGSKA (reference sequence). Trimming took 0 bases from V and 5 from J, leaving 14 bases between them. The CDR3 has 15 residues. The CDR3 region has the DNA TGCAGTGCTAGAGATCCCGCAGGGGTACATCAGCCCCAGCATTTT. Amino acid sequence: CSARDPAGVHQPQHF.

This chain links TRBV29-1 with TRBJ1-3, with no clear D. Trimming left V 7 bases short and J 0 bases short, with 4 bases between. Germline CDR1 SQVTM, CDR2 ANQGSEA. The CDR3 totals 11 residues. Here the CDR3 DNA reads TGCAGCGGGGACTCTGGAAACACCATATATTTT. Encoded protein: CSGDSGNTIYF.

The rearrangement uses TRBV12-3 or TRBV12-4 and TRBJ2-1; no clear D gene. Trimming removed 6 bases from V and 4 bases from J, with 10 bases in between. The CDR3 consists of 13 residues. CDR3 in DNA: TGTGCCAGCAGACCCGACGGATACAATGAGCAGTTCTTC. Translation: CASRPDGYNEQFF.